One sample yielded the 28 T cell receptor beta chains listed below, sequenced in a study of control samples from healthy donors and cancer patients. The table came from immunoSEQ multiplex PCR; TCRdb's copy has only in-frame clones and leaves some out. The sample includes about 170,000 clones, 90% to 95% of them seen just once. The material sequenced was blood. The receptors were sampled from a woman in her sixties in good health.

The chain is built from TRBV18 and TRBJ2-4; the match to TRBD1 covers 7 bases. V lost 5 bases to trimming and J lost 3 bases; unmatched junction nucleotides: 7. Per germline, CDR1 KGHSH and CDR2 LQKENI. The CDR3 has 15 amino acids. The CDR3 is CASSAFQGDKNIQYF. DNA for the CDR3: TGTGCCAGCTCAGCCTTCCAGGGGGACAAAAACATTCAGTACTTC.

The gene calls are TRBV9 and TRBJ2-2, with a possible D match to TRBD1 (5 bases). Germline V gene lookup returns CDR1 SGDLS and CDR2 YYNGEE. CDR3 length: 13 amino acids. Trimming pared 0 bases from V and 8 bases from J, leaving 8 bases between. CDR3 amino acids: CASSVVQVGELFF. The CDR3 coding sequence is TGTGCCAGCAGCGTAGTACAGGTTGGGGAGCTGTTTTTT.

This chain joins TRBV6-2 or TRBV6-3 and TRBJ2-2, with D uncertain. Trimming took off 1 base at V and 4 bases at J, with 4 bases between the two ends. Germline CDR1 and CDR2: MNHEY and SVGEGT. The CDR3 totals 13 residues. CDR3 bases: TGTGCCAGCAGTTACTTCTTCACCGGGGAGCTGTTTTTT. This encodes CASSYFFTGELFF.

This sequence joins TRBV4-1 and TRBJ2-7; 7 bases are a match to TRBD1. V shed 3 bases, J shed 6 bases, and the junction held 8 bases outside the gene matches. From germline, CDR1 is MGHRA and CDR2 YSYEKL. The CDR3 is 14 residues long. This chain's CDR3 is CASSQPGQDGEQYF. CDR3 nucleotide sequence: TGCGCCAGCAGCCAGCCCGGACAGGACGGCGAGCAGTACTTC.

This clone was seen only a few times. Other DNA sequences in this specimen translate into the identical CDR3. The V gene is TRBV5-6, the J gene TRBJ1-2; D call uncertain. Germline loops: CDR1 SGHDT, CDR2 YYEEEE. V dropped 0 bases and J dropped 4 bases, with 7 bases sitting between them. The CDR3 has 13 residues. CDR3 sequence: CASSLEGSYGYTF. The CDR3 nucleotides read TGTGCCAGCAGCTTGGAAGGGAGCTATGGCTACACCTTC.

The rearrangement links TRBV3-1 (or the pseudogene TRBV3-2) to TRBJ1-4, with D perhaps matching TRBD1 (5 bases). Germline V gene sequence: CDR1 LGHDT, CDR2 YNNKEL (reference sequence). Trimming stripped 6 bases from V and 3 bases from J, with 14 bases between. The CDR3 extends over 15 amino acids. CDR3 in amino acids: CASRSTRAANEKLFF. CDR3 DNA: TGTGCCAGCAGATCCACCAGGGCGGCTAATGAAAAACTGTTTTTT.

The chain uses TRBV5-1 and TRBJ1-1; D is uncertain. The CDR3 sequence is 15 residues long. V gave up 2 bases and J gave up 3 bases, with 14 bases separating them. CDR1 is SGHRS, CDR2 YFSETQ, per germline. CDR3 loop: CASSFAQAGYTEAFF. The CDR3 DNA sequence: TGCGCCAGCAGCTTTGCCCAGGCAGGTTACACTGAAGCTTTCTTT.

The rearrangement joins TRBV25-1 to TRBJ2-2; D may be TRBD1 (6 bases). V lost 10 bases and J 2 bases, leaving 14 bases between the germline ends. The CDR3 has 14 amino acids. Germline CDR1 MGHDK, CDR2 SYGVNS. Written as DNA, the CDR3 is TGTGCCACCACCGACAGGACCAACACCGGGGAGCTGTTTTTT. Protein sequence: CATTDRTNTGELFF.

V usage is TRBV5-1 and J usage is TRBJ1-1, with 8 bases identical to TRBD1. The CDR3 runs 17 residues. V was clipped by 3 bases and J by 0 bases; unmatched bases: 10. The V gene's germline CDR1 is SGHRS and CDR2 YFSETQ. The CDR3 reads CASSWRQGPRMNTEAFF. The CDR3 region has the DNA TGCGCCAGCAGCTGGAGACAGGGGCCCCGAATGAACACTGAAGCTTTCTTT. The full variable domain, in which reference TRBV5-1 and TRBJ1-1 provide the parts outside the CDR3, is KAGVTQTPRYLIKTRGQQVTLSCSPISGHRSVSWYQQTPGQGLQFLFEYFSETQRNKGNFPGRFSGRQFSNSRSEMNVSTLELGDSALYLCASSWRQGPRMNTEAFFGQGTRLTVV.

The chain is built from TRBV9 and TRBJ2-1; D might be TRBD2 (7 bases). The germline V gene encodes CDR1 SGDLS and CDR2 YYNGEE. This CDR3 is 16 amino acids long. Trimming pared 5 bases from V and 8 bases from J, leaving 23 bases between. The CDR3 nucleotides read TGTGCCAGCAGAAAGGGAGGGGGGCTCTACAACGATGAGCAGTTCTTC. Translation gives CASRKGGGLYNDEQFF.

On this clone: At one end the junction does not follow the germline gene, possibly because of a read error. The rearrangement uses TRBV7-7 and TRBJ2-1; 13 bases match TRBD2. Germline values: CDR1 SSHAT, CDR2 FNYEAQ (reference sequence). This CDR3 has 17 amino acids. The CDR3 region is CASSPPKLAGGPNEQFF. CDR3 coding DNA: TGTGCTAGCAGCCCTCCAAAACTAGCGGGGGGGCCTAATGAGCAGTTCTTC.

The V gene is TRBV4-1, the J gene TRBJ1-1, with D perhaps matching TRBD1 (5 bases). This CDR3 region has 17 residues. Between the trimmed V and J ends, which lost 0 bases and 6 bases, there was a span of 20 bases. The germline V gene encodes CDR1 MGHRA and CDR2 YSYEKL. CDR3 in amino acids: CASSQDHIFGGMSEAFF. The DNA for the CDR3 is TGCGCCAGCAGCCAAGATCATATCTTCGGGGGAATGTCTGAAGCTTTCTTT.

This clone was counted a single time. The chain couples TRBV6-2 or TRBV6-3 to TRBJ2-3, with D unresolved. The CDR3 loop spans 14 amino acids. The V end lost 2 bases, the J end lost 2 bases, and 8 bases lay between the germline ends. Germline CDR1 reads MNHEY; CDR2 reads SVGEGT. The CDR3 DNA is TGTGCCAGCAGTTACGTGTCCCACACAGATACGCAGTATTTT. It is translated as CASSYVSHTDTQYF.

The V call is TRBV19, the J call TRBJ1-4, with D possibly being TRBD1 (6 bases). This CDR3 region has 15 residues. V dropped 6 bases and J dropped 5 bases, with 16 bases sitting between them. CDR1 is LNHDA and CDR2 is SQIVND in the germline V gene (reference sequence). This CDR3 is CASRSGGLGNEKLFF. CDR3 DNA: TGTGCCAGTAGATCCGGGGGCCTGGGGAATGAAAAACTGTTTTTT.

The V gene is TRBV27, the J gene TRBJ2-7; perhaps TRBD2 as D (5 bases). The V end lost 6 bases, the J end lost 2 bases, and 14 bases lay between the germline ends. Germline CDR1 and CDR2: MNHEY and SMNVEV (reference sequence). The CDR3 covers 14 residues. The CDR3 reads CASSLTGSAYEQYF. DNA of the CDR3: TGTGCCAGCAGCCTAACGGGGTCCGCCTACGAGCAGTACTTC.

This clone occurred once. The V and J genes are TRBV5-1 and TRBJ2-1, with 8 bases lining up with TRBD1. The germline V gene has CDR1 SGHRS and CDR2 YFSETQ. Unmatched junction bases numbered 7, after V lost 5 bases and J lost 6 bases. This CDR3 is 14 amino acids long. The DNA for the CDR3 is TGCGCCAGCAGGGAGCAGGGGGCTTTCAATGAGCAGTTCTTC. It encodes CASREQGAFNEQFF.

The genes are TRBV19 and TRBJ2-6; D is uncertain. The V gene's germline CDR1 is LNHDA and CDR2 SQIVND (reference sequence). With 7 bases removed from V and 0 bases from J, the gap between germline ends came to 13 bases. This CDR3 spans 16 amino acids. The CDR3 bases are TGTGCCAGTATTGAATTCCCTAACTCTGGGGCCAACGTCCTGACTTTC. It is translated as CASIEFPNSGANVLTF.

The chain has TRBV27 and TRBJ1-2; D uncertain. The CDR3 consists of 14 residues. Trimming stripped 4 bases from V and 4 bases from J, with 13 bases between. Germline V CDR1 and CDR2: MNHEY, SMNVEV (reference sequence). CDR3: CASSSRVRSYGYTF. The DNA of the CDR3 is TGTGCCAGCAGTTCCCGGGTTCGGTCCTATGGCTACACCTTC.

CDR3 sequence reads: CASSSSRDRGPTNEKLFF. Here the CDR3 DNA reads TGTGCCAGCTCATCAAGCCGGGACAGGGGGCCAACTAATGAAAAACTGTTTTTT. This chain connects TRBV18 to TRBJ1-4; TRBD1 matches at 12 bases. Germline V gene sequence: CDR1 KGHSH, CDR2 LQKENI. The CDR3 runs 18 residues. The ends lost 5 bases at V and 0 bases at J; junction bases unmatched: 7.

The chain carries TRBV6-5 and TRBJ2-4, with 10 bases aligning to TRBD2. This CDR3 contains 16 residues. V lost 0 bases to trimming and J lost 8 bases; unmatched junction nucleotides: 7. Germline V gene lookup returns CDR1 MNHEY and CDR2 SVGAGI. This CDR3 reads CASSYSAAGGPDIQYF. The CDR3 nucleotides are TGTGCCAGCAGTTACTCAGCAGCGGGGGGGCCGGACATTCAGTACTTC.

The CDR3 region is CASSSGERTGIADTQYF. The CDR3 DNA is TGTGCCAGCAGCTCGGGAGAGAGGACAGGGATAGCAGATACGCAGTATTTT. The chain couples TRBV7-9 to TRBJ2-3; TRBD1 agrees at 8 bases. The CDR3 covers 17 residues. Trimming removed 4 bases from V and 4 bases from J; junction bases left unmatched: 13. Per germline, CDR1 SEHNR and CDR2 FQNEAQ (reference sequence).

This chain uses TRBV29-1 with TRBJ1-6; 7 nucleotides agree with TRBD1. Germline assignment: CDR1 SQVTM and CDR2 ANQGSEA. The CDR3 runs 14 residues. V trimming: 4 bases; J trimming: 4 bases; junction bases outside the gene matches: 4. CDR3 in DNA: TGCAGCGTTGCATCAGGGGGGTATAATTCACCCCTCCACTTT. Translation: CSVASGGYNSPLHF.

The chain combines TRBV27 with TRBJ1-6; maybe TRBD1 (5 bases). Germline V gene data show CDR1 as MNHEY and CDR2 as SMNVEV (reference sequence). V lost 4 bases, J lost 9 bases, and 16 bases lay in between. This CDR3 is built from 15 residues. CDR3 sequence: CASSSSRQRSSPLHF. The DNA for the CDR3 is TGTGCCAGCAGTTCGTCTCGACAGAGGAGTTCACCCCTCCACTTT.

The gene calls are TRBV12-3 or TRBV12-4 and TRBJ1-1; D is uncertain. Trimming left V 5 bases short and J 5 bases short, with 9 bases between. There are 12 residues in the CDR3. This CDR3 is CASSPGETEAFF. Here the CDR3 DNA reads TGTGCCAGCAGTCCCGGGGAGACTGAAGCTTTCTTT.

CDR3 in DNA: TGTGCCAGCAGTGAGTCTTTTAGCTACTATGGCTACACCTTC. This translates into CASSESFSYYGYTF. The chain joins TRBV2 to TRBJ1-2; D remains ambiguous. V was clipped by 3 bases and J by 3 bases, with 11 bases between them. This CDR3 is built from 14 residues. Germline lookup yields CDR1 SNHLY and CDR2 FYNNEI.

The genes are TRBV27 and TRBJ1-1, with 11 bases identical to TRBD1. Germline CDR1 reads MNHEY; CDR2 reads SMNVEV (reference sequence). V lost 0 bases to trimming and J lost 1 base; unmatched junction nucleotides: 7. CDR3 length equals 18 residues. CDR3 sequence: CASSLSPGQGVSNTEAFF. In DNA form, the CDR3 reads TGTGCCAGCAGTTTATCCCCGGGACAGGGGGTTTCGAACACTGAAGCTTTCTTT.

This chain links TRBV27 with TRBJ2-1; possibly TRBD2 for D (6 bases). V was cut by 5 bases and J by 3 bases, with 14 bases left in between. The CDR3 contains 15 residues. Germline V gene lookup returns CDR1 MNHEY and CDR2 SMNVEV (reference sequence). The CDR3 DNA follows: TGTGCCAGCAGTCCACCGGGACTGATCTACAATGAGCAGTTCTTC. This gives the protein CASSPPGLIYNEQFF.

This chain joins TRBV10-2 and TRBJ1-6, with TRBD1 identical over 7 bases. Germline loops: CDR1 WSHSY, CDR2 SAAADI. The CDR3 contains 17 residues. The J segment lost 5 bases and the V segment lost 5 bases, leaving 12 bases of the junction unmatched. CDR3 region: CASSPRGGTVDNSPLHF. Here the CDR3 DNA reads TGCGCCAGCAGTCCAAGGGGGGGGACAGTTGATAATTCACCCCTCCACTTT.